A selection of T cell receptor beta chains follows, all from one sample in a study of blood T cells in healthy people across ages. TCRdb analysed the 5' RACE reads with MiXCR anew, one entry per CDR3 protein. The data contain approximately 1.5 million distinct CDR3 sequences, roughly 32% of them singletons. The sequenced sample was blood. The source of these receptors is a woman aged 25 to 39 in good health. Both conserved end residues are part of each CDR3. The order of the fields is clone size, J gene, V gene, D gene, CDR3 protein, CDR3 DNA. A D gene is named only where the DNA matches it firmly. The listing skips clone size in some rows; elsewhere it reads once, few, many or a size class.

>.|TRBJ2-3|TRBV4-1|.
CASTSPETAADTQYF
TGCGCCAGCACCTCCCCGGAAACTGCGGCAGATACGCAGTATTTT
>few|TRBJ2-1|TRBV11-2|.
CASKFPLAGGDEQFF
TGTGCCAGCAAATTCCCTTTGGCCGGAGGAGATGAGCAGTTCTTC
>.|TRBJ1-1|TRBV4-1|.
CASSQRGPNTEAFF
TGCGCCAGCAGCCAACGCGGCCCGAACACTGAAGCTTTCTTT
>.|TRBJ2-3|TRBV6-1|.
CATPEGGRTDTQYF
TGTGCCACCCCGGAGGGCGGCCGCACAGATACGCAGTATTTT
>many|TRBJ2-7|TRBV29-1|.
CSVMAYEQYF
TGCAGCGTCATGGCTTACGAGCAGTACTTC
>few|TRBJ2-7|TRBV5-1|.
CASSGRPRSSYEQYF
TGCGCCAGCAGCGGGCGGCCGAGGAGCTCCTACGAGCAGTACTTC
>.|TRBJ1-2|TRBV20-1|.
CSARDTRDGYGYTF
TGCAGTGCTAGAGATACCCGGGATGGCTATGGCTACACCTTC
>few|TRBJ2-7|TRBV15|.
CATSSLVSYEQYF
TGTGCCACCAGCAGCCTTGTCTCCTACGAGCAGTACTTC
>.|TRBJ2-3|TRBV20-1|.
CSLGRGGEDTQYF
TGCAGCCTAGGTAGGGGCGGGGAAGATACGCAGTATTTT
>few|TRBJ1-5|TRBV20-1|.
CSAAPLSNQPQHF
TGCAGTGCCGCTCCACTTAGCAATCAGCCCCAGCATTTT
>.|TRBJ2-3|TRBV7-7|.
CASSRRLDADTQYF
TGTGCCAGCAGCCGCCGACTAGACGCAGATACGCAGTATTTT
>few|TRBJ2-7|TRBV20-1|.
CSPRDYEQYF
TGCAGTCCCCGTGACTACGAGCAGTACTTC
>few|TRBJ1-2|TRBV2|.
CASNRASYGYTF
TGTGCCAGCAACAGGGCCAGCTATGGCTACACCTTC
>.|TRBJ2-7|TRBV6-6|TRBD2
CASSYSVTSGWHEQYF
TGTGCCAGCAGTTACTCGGTGACTAGCGGGTGGCACGAGCAGTACTTC
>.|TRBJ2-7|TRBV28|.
CASSRSEGQFYEQYF
TGTGCCAGCAGCCGATCAGAAGGACAGTTCTACGAGCAGTACTTC
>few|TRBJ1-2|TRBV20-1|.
CSAGTPNYGYTF
TGCAGTGCTGGGACACCGAACTATGGCTACACCTTC
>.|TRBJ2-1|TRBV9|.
CASSVSTRDEQFF
TGTGCCAGCAGCGTCTCCACGAGGGATGAGCAGTTCTTC
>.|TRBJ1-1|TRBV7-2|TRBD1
CASSLDSRTGGWDTEAFF
TGTGCCAGCAGCTTAGACTCCCGGACAGGGGGTTGGGACACTGAAGCTTTCTTT
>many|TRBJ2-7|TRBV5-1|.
CASSSRTGSYEQYF
TGCGCCAGCAGCTCCCGGACGGGCTCCTACGAGCAGTACTTC
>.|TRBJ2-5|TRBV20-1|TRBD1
CSARDTGAEETQYF
TGCAGTGCTAGAGATACAGGGGCAGAAGAGACCCAGTACTTC
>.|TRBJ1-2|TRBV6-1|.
CASSGTEYPGYTF
TGTGCCAGCAGTGGGACAGAGTATCCTGGCTACACCTTC
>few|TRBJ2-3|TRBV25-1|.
CASSEYGKGGPSTDTQYF
TGTGCCAGCAGTGAATACGGGAAGGGGGGACCTAGCACAGATACGCAGTATTTT
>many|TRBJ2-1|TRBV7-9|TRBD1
CASSTWTGGSEQFF
TGTGCCAGCAGCACCTGGACAGGGGGCAGTGAGCAGTTCTTC
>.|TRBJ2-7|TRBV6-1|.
CASSDTGTLNYEQYF
TGTGCCAGCAGTGACACCGGGACACTCAACTACGAGCAGTACTTC
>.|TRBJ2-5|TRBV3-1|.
CASSQDRGTETQYF
TGTGCCAGCAGCCAAGATAGGGGGACAGAGACCCAGTACTTC
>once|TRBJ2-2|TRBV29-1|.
CSASSEPGELFF
TGCAGCGCCTCTAGCGAGCCCGGGGAGCTGTTTTTT
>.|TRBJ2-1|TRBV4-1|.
CASGQPRRYNEQFF
TGCGCCAGCGGCCAGCCTAGACGGTACAATGAGCAGTTCTTC
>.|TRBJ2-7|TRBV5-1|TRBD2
CASSHGRGSEQYF
TGCGCCAGCAGCCATGGGCGGGGGTCGGAGCAGTACTTC
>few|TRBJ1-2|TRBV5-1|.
CASRWTADSYGYTF
TGCGCCAGCAGGTGGACAGCGGACTCCTATGGCTACACCTTC
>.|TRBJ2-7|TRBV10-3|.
CAISARPDLPTYEQYF
TGTGCCATCAGTGCGCGCCCGGACTTACCAACCTACGAGCAGTACTTC
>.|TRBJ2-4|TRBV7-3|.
CASSLGSGYIQYF
TGTGCCAGCAGCTTAGGCAGCGGATACATTCAGTACTTC
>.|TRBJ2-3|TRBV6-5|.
CASSYSRASMTQYF
TGTGCCAGCAGTTACAGCCGCGCTAGCATGACGCAGTATTTT
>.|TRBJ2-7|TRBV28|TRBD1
CAINYSGTGGHEQYF
TGTGCCATCAACTATTCCGGGACAGGGGGCCACGAGCAGTACTTC
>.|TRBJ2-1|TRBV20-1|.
CSARPTRDLEFF
TGCAGTGCTAGACCCACCCGGGATTTAGAGTTCTTC
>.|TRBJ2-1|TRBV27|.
CASSLGPPPNEQFF
TGTGCCAGCAGTTTAGGTCCCCCCCCCAATGAGCAGTTCTTC
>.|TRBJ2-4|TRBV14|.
CASSQDEAPNLGEQYF
TGTGCCAGCAGCCAAGATGAGGCACCCAACCTTGGGGAGCAGTACTTC
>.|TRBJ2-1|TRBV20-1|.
CSAQPGNEQFF
TGCAGTGCACAACCGGGTAATGAGCAGTTCTTC